The entry that follows covers one T cell receptor beta chain sequence. Its antigen remains unknown. The data derive from a study of OX40 agonist ivuxolimab in advanced cancers. On the study more broadly: With ivuxolimab, an agonistic anti-OX40 (CD134) antibody, patients were treated. Ivuxolimab was delivered to patients intravenously every 2 weeks at doses spanning 0.01 to 10 mg/kg. Three patients, one with hepatocellular carcinoma and two with cutaneous melanoma, achieved partial responses.

Trimming shortened V by 3 bases and J by 9 bases, and 12 bases separated the two germline ends. CDR1 is MNHNS, CDR2 SASEGT, per germline. The CDR3 extends over 13 amino acids. Findings and limits, study-wide: More expanded clones were seen, on average, in CD8+ T cells than in CD4+.

Profiled with immunoSEQ multiplex PCR; TCRdb holds only in-frame clones, not every one. The sample includes about 72,000 clones, 89% seen only once; the top ten take approximately 10%. This chain connects TRBV6-1 to TRBJ2-1; D gene unclear. The specimen comprised CD4+ or CD8+ T cells sorted from blood, sampled in a trial of the OX40 agonist ivuxolimab. The source of this sequence is an adult with an advanced solid tumor such as melanoma, head and neck, liver or kidney cancer. CDR3 sequence: CASSERINSEQFF. The CDR3 DNA follows: TGTGCCAGCAGTGAGAGAATTAATAGTGAGCAGTTCTTC.